The present T cell receptor beta chain was sequenced within a study of metastatic and nonmetastatic thyroid tumors. Across the whole study: Repertoires from blood and tumor or nodule tissue of malignant and benign thyroid patients were compared.

Study outcomes and limitations: Malignant thyroid tumors reportedly had TCR beta diversity that was significantly higher than in benign nodules, in blood and tumor.

The CDR3 is 15 residues long. Per germline, CDR1 MNHEY and CDR2 SVGAGI. The V and J ends lost 2 bases and 7 bases, in that order; junction bases with no gene match: 7. TCRdb re-called the PCR reads via MiXCR. The data show tens of thousands of clones, roughly an eighth seen once. Each patient went into thyroid surgery without having received any treatment. There are many counts of this clone. Antigen unknown. This sequence originates from a female donor with papillary thyroid cancer or a benign thyroid nodule (not recorded which). Some clones in this sample may be carry-over from other donors' samples. Sequenced: tumor tissue. The gene calls are TRBV6-5 and TRBJ1-1; 10 bases align to TRBD1. CDR3 nucleotides: TGTGCCAGCAGTTACCGGGACAGGGGACTTGGTGAAGCTTTCTTT. It specifies CASSYRDRGLGEAFF.